This note documents a single T cell receptor (beta chain) sequence. Its target is not known. The data originate from a study of T-cell memory formation after mild COVID-19. CDR3 length: 16 amino acids. Deletions cut 4 bases from V and 1 base from J, with 17 bases between. From germline, CDR1 is LNHDA and CDR2 SQIVND (reference sequence). Findings and caveats of the study: Confirmation of SARS-CoV-2 specificity was lacking for second-wave clones peaking day 37. That cross-reactive memory joined was suggested by some responding clones appearing in pre-infection memory.

Constant-segment-primed 5'RACE gave TCR alpha and TCR beta cDNA libraries with sample barcodes and UMIs. One entry per CDR3 protein, called by TCRdb with MiXCR from the 5' RACE reads. This repertoire shows 500,000 to 550,000 distinct CDR3 sequences, just over 20% found once; its top ten account for approximately 12%. The TCR originated in an adult woman who had mild COVID-19 (a few samples of this study predate the infection). Cell type and time point are not known. Sequencing was done on a sample of PBMCs or a T cell subset sorted from them (not recorded which). The chain recombines TRBV19 with TRBJ2-7; D not resolved. In nucleotides, the CDR3 is TGTGCCAGTAGTACCCCTCCGAGGACGGGTTCCTACGAGCAGTACTTC. Its protein is CASSTPPRTGSYEQYF.